This record covers a single T cell receptor beta chain. The data originate from a study of patients and donors after allogeneic stem cell transplantation. In TCRdb, the RT-PCR reads were re-called with MiXCR into one record per CDR3 protein. Counted here are roughly 250,000 distinct CDR3 sequences, less than 15% occurring once; the ten biggest clones make up roughly 10%. CDR3 size: 13 residues. Trimming pared 6 bases from V and 4 bases from J, leaving 13 bases between. Germline V gene sequence: CDR1 DFQATT, CDR2 SNEGSKA (reference sequence). The chain couples TRBV20-1 to TRBJ1-3; a possible D gene is TRBD1 (5 bases). The TCR comes from a human donor who was either an allogeneic HSCT recipient or a stem cell or donor lymphocyte infusion donor (not recorded which). It is not recorded whose cells these are; they may come from a transplant donor. The sample taken for sequencing was blood, either unsorted or a sorted T cell fraction (not recorded which). The chain's CDR3 is CSALNPGGNTIYF. DNA for the CDR3: TGCAGTGCCCTCAACCCAGGGGGAAACACCATATATTTT.